One sample yielded the 28 T cell receptor beta chains listed below, sequenced in a study of shared clonotypes between healthy human individuals. Generated by immunoSEQ multiplex PCR, the TCRdb table keeps only in-frame clones and is missing some. The sample holds roughly 2,300,000 clones, 92% seen once. Source material: naive CD4+ T cells from PBMCs. The subset is: CD45RA+ positively selected. The receptor set was obtained from a man aged 18-30 years in good health. Some clones in this sample may be carry-over from other donors' samples.

The chain is built from TRBV11-2 and TRBJ2-1; D gene unclear. Germline CDR1 SGHAT, CDR2 FQNNGV. The CDR3 spans 17 residues. The V gene lost 1 base and the J gene lost 0 bases, with 13 bases spanning the gap. The CDR3 DNA is TGTGCCAGCAGCTTAGTGGTACTATCAAGCTCCTACAATGAGCAGTTCTTC. Protein: CASSLVVLSSSYNEQFF.

In the case of this clone: Other DNA sequences in the sample encode the same CDR3. This sequence joins TRBV5-1 and TRBJ2-3, with TRBD2 matching 16 bases. This CDR3 region has 15 residues. Losses at the gene ends were 4 bases for V and 6 bases for J; bases not matched to a gene: 2. The germline CDR1 and CDR2 sequences are SGHRS and YFSETQ. CDR3 region: CASSQGLAGGDTQYF. The DNA for the CDR3 is TGCGCCAGCAGCCAGGGACTAGCGGGAGGGGATACGCAGTATTTT.

V gene TRBV4-3 combines with J gene TRBJ1-1; D unclear. This CDR3 is built from 16 residues. Germline lookup yields CDR1 LGHNA and CDR2 YSLEER. With 1 base removed from V and 1 base from J, the gap between germline ends came to 13 bases. The CDR3 region is CASSQVLGRANTEAFF. CDR3 nucleotides: TGCGCCAGCAGCCAAGTGCTCGGACGGGCGAACACTGAAGCTTTCTTT.

As regards this clone: The sample holds other DNA sequences that translate to the same CDR3. The genes are TRBV7-9 and TRBJ1-2; possibly TRBD1 for D (5 bases). Germline lookup yields CDR1 SEHNR and CDR2 FQNEAQ (reference sequence). The CDR3 runs 13 residues. Trimming left V 5 bases short and J 5 bases short, with 12 bases between. DNA of the CDR3: TGTGCCAGCAGCCCCGGGACGGTGTATGGCTACACCTTC. Translating gives CASSPGTVYGYTF.

The rearrangement uses TRBV6-1 and TRBJ2-6, with 9 bases identical to TRBD1. From germline, CDR1 is MNHNS and CDR2 SASEGT. The CDR3 has 15 amino acids. The ends lost 7 bases at V and 3 bases at J; junction bases unmatched: 4. The CDR3 DNA follows: TGTGCCAGCAACCGGGACAGGGTTGGGGCCAACGTCCTGACTTTC. It codes for CASNRDRVGANVLTF.

The chain couples TRBV7-3 to TRBJ2-6; D assignment may be TRBD1 or TRBD2 (5 bases each). The CDR3 sequence is 16 residues long. Trimming shortened V by 2 bases and J by 4 bases, and 12 bases separated the two germline ends. Germline CDR1 and CDR2: SGHTA and FQGTGA. The CDR3 region has the DNA TGTGCCAGCAGCTTACAGTCGGGGCTCGGGGCCAACGTCCTGACTTTC. It translates to CASSLQSGLGANVLTF.

J is TRBJ2-7 and V is TRBV7-8; 9 nucleotides match TRBD2. The ends lost 0 bases at V and 3 bases at J; junction bases unmatched: 9. The CDR3 is 17 amino acids. CDR1 is SGHVS, CDR2 FQNEAQ, per germline. The CDR3 DNA sequence: TGTGCCAGCAGCTTAGCTCCCTCGGGGACTAGCAGCTACGAGCAGTACTTC. The encoded protein is CASSLAPSGTSSYEQYF.

The chain has TRBV9 and TRBJ2-2, with 9 bases matching TRBD2. The V gene end was trimmed by 0 bases and the J gene end by 4 bases; junction bases not matched to a gene: 10. Germline CDR1 and CDR2: SGDLS and YYNGEE. This CDR3 has 18 residues. In DNA, the CDR3 is TGTGCCAGCAGCGTAGCTGCGTCTAGCGGGATGTTCACCGGGGAGCTGTTTTTT. Its translation is CASSVAASSGMFTGELFF.

The chain links TRBV5-1 to TRBJ2-2; D may be TRBD1 (5 bases). V dropped 4 bases and J dropped 1 base, with 11 bases sitting between them. The CDR3 consists of 15 residues. Germline V gene sequence: CDR1 SGHRS, CDR2 YFSETQ. In DNA form, the CDR3 reads TGCGCCAGCAGCCCCCTAGGGGAGAACACCGGGGAGCTGTTTTTT. Its translation: CASSPLGENTGELFF. The full variable domain, rest sourced from reference TRBV5-1 and TRBJ2-2, is KAGVTQTPRYLIKTRGQQVTLSCSPISGHRSVSWYQQTPGQGLQFLFEYFSETQRNKGNFPGRFSGRQFSNSRSEMNVSTLELGDSALYLCASSPLGENTGELFFGEGSRLTVL.

This chain joins TRBV7-2 and TRBJ1-5; a weak D match, TRBD1 (5 bases). There are 16 residues in the CDR3. Germline CDR1 and CDR2: SGHTA and FQGNSA. V was shortened by 0 bases and J by 5 bases, with 14 bases between the two germline ends. The CDR3 DNA is TGTGCCAGCAGCTTAGCCGGCTCTGGGGGAGATCAGCCCCAGCATTTT. It encodes CASSLAGSGGDQPQHF.

The V and J genes are TRBV5-1 and TRBJ2-7; 7 positions match TRBD1. Germline-derived CDR1 and CDR2 are SGHRS and YFSETQ. This CDR3 has 13 amino acids. Losses at the gene ends were 4 bases for V and 4 bases for J; bases not matched to a gene: 5. The CDR3 DNA follows: TGCGCCAGCAGCGGGGCGACAGGGTACGAGCAGTACTTC. This translates into CASSGATGYEQYF.

In the case of this clone: The sample contains more than one DNA sequence encoding this CDR3. This chain links TRBV18 with TRBJ2-5; 9 bases map to TRBD1. Germline CDR1 is KGHSH and CDR2 is LQKENI. CDR3 length: 15 residues. V gave up 4 bases and J gave up 0 bases; unmatched junction bases: 3. CDR3 sequence reads: CASSRGTGNQETQYF. Written as DNA, the CDR3 is TGTGCCAGCTCACGTGGGACAGGGAACCAAGAGACCCAGTACTTC.

The V gene is TRBV29-1, the J gene TRBJ2-7; D is perhaps TRBD2 (5 bases). V lost 5 bases and J 2 bases, leaving 13 bases between the germline ends. This CDR3 is 13 amino acids long. Germline-derived CDR1 and CDR2 are SQVTM and ANQGSEA. In DNA form, the CDR3 reads TGCAGCGTTCGAGGGAGATTAGCCTACGAGCAGTACTTC. Translation gives CSVRGRLAYEQYF.

The chain recombines TRBV30 with TRBJ2-1; possible D gene TRBD2, 5 bases. Trimming took off 3 bases at V and 0 bases at J, with 12 bases between the two ends. Per germline, CDR1 GTSNPN and CDR2 SVGIG (reference sequence). CDR3 length equals 15 residues. The CDR3 DNA follows: TGTGCCTGGAGCAGTGGGAGCGGCTCCTACAATGAGCAGTTCTTC. Protein: CAWSSGSGSYNEQFF.

The chain links TRBV5-1 to TRBJ2-1, with 13 bases that match TRBD2. J was trimmed by 8 bases and V by 5 bases; bases with no gene match: 10. Germline CDR1 SGHRS, CDR2 YFSETQ. CDR3 length: 16 residues. The CDR3 DNA sequence: TGCGCCAGCAGTAGGACTAGCGGGAGCGGCGTCGATGAGCAGTTCTTC. It specifies CASSRTSGSGVDEQFF. The variable domain in full, completed from reference TRBV5-1 and TRBJ2-1, reads KAGVTQTPRYLIKTRGQQVTLSCSPISGHRSVSWYQQTPGQGLQFLFEYFSETQRNKGNFPGRFSGRQFSNSRSEMNVSTLELGDSALYLCASSRTSGSGVDEQFFGPGTRLTVL.

V gene TRBV5-1 combines with J gene TRBJ1-2; TRBD1 matches 9 bases. The CDR3 has 16 amino acids. Germline trimming cut 4 bases from V and 0 bases from J; bases unmatched to any gene: 7. The germline gives CDR1 SGHRS, CDR2 YFSETQ. The CDR3 loop is CASSRGDRATNYGYTF. For the CDR3, the DNA is TGCGCCAGCAGCAGGGGGGACAGGGCAACTAACTATGGCTACACCTTC.

This chain links TRBV29-1 with TRBJ2-3; D is unclear. From germline, CDR1 is SQVTM and CDR2 ANQGSEA. The V and J ends lost 5 bases and 6 bases respectively, with 18 bases between them. The CDR3 contains 14 residues. The DNA for the CDR3 is TGCAGCGTTCTTACGATTTCCCGTGATGATACGCAGTATTTT. The encoded protein is CSVLTISRDDTQYF.

The chain links TRBV7-2 to TRBJ2-1; maybe TRBD1 (5 bases). CDR3 length: 15 residues. The V end was cut by 1 base, the J end by 5 bases, with 12 bases between. Looked up from germline, CDR1 is SGHTA and CDR2 is FQGNSA. CDR3 region: CASSLDRQPHNEQFF. CDR3 coding DNA: TGTGCCAGCAGCTTAGACAGACAGCCTCACAATGAGCAGTTCTTC.

This chain joins TRBV5-4 and TRBJ2-1; D remains ambiguous. Per the germline V gene, CDR1 is SGHNT and CDR2 is YYREEE (reference sequence). The CDR3 totals 11 residues. V was pared by 1 base and J by 10 bases, with 6 bases between. CDR3 loop: CASSLSEEQFF. Written as DNA, the CDR3 is TGTGCCAGCAGCTTGTCCGAGGAGCAGTTCTTC.

This rearrangement joins TRBV27 to TRBJ2-4, with D possibly TRBD2 on 6 matching bases. Germline CDR1 is MNHEY and CDR2 is SMNVEV (reference sequence). The CDR3 sequence is 15 residues long. With 3 bases removed from V and 6 bases from J, the gap between germline ends came to 15 bases. CDR3 sequence: CASSFLGGPGNIQYF. DNA of the CDR3: TGTGCCAGCAGTTTTCTCGGAGGGCCGGGAAACATTCAGTACTTC.

The rearrangement links TRBV9 to TRBJ2-1; 7 positions agree with TRBD1. CDR1 is SGDLS and CDR2 is YYNGEE in the germline V gene. With 2 bases clipped from V and 6 bases from J, the junction kept 8 bases outside the gene matches. The length of the CDR3 is 15 residues. The CDR3 DNA is TGTGCCAGCAGCGTTTCCGGGACAGCGGTCAATGAGCAGTTCTTC. Amino acid sequence: CASSVSGTAVNEQFF.

The CDR3 coding sequence is TGTGCCAGCAGCTTAGCGGCACTAGCGGACGAGCAGTACTTC. Encoded protein: CASSLAALADEQYF. The chain joins TRBV11-1 to TRBJ2-7; TRBD2 matches 8 bases. Germline-derived CDR1 and CDR2 are SGHAT and FQDESV (reference sequence). The V and J ends lost 0 bases and 5 bases, in that order; junction bases with no gene match: 3. CDR3 length: 14 amino acids.

Comment on this clone: This specimen includes other DNA sequences encoding the same CDR3. This chain links TRBV18 with TRBJ1-5, with 9 bases that match TRBD1. This CDR3 region has 14 residues. V was pared by 4 bases and J by 4 bases, with 2 bases of the junction left unmatched. CDR1 is KGHSH, CDR2 LQKENI, per germline. CDR3 loop: CASSLGQGNQPQHF. Here the CDR3 DNA reads TGTGCCAGCTCACTCGGACAGGGGAATCAGCCCCAGCATTTT.

This chain joins TRBV2 and TRBJ1-4; D uncertain. The CDR3 has 17 amino acids. Deletions cut 2 bases from V and 2 bases from J, with 15 bases between. Germline CDR1 and CDR2: SNHLY and FYNNEI. CDR3 in DNA: TGTGCCAGCAGTGAATTCGTGGGAGCTGCGACTAATGAAAAACTGTTTTTT. Translated: CASSEFVGAATNEKLFF.

The V call is TRBV2, the J call TRBJ2-5; D not resolved. There are 13 residues in the CDR3. V shed 8 bases and J shed 2 bases, with 12 bases lying between them. Germline V gene data show CDR1 as SNHLY and CDR2 as FYNNEI. CDR3 residues: CASGREKQETQYF. The CDR3 DNA sequence: TGTGCCAGCGGAAGGGAAAAGCAAGAGACCCAGTACTTC.

The V gene is TRBV19, the J gene TRBJ2-3; TRBD1 matches at 7 bases. Germline CDR1 reads LNHDA; CDR2 reads SQIVND (reference sequence). The CDR3 has 14 residues. The J segment lost 0 bases and the V segment lost 9 bases, leaving 6 bases of the junction unmatched. As DNA, the CDR3 is TGTGCCAGCGGGCGGACAGGAAGCACAGATACGCAGTATTTT. Translating gives CASGRTGSTDTQYF.

The CDR3 coding sequence is TGTGCCAGTAGCAGACTGGGGACTGCGAACACCGGGGAGCTGTTTTTT. This encodes CASSRLGTANTGELFF. This chain joins TRBV19 and TRBJ2-2, with D possibly being TRBD2 (6 bases). Germline CDR1 and CDR2: LNHDA and SQIVND (reference sequence). V was cut by 6 bases and J by 0 bases, with 14 bases left in between. This CDR3 is built from 16 residues.

J is TRBJ2-1 and V is TRBV7-3, with a weak D call TRBD2 (6 bases). Trimming took off 5 bases at V and 5 bases at J, with 16 bases between the two ends. The CDR3 is 15 amino acids. CDR1 is SGHTA and CDR2 is FQGTGA in the germline V gene. CDR3 residues: CASSRGGNSHNEQFF. Here the CDR3 DNA reads TGTGCCAGCAGCCGAGGCGGGAACAGCCACAATGAGCAGTTCTTC.